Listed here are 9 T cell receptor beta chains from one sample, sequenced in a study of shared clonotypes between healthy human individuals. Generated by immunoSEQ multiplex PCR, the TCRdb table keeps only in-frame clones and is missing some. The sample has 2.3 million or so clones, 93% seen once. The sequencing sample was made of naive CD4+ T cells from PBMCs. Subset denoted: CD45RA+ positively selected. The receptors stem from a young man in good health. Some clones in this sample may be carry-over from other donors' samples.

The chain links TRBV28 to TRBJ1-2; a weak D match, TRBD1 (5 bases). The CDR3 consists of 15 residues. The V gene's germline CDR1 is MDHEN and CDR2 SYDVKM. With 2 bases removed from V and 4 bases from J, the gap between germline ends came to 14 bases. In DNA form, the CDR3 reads TGTGCCAGCAGTTTACGAACCGGGACCGTCTATGGCTACACCTTC. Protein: CASSLRTGTVYGYTF.

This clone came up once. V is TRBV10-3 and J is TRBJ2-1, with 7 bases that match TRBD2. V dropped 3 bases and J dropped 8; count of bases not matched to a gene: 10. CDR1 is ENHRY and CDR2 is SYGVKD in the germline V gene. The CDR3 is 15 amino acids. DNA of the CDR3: TGTGCCATCAGTGAAGGGGCGGGAGTTGGGGATGAGCAGTTCTTC. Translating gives CAISEGAGVGDEQFF.

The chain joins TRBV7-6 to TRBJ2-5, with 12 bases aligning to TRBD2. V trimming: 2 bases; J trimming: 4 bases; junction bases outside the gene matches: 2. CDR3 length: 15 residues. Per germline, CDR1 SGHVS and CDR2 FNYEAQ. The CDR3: CASSLSSGRVETQYF. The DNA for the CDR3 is TGTGCCAGCAGCTTATCTAGCGGGAGGGTAGAGACCCAGTACTTC.

The CDR3 loop is CASSQAGTDDEKLFF. For the CDR3, the DNA is TGTGCCAGCAGCCAAGCGGGGACAGACGATGAAAAACTGTTTTTT. The genes are TRBV4-2 and TRBJ1-4; 7 bases line up with TRBD1. The CDR3 loop spans 15 amino acids. The V gene's germline CDR1 is LGHNA and CDR2 YNFKEQ. V shed 1 base, J shed 6 bases, and the junction held 5 bases outside the gene matches.

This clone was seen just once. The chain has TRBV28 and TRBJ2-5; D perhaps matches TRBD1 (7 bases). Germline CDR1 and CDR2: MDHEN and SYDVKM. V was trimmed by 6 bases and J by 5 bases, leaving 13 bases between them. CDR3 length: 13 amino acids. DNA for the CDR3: TGTGCCAGCAGGACCAGGGGGGTTGAGACCCAGTACTTC. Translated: CASRTRGVETQYF.

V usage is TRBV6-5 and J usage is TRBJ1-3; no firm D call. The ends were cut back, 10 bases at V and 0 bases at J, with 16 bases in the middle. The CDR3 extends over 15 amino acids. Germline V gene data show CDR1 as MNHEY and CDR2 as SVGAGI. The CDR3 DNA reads TGTGCCACCTTGCGGACGGGGAGCTCTGGAAACACCATATATTTT. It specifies CATLRTGSSGNTIYF.

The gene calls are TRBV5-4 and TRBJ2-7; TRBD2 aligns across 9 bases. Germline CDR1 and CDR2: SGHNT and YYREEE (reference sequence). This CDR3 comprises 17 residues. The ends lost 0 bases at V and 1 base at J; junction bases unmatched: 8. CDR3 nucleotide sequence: TGTGCCAGCAGCTTGGTGCTAGCGGGGAGGGGGTCCTACGAGCAGTACTTC. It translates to CASSLVLAGRGSYEQYF.

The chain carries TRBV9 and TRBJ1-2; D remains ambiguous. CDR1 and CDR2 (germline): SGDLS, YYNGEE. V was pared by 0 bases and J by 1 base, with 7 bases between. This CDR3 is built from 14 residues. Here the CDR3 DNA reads TGTGCCAGCAGCGTAGGGCCATTTAACTATGGCTACACCTTC. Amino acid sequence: CASSVGPFNYGYTF.

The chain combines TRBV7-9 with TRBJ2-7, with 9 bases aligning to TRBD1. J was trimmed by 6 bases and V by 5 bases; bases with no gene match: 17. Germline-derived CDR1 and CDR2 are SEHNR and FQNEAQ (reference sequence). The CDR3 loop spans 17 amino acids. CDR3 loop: CASSPFYGTGSGGEQYF. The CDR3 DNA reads TGTGCCAGCAGCCCTTTTTACGGGACAGGGTCGGGGGGCGAGCAGTACTTC.